Listed here are 20 T cell receptor beta chains from one sample, sequenced in a study of T-cell reconstitution after alpha-beta-depleted transplantation in children. A library of TCRbeta sequences, prepared with unique molecular identifiers, was generated. MiXCR, run by TCRdb on the PCR reads, gives a single entry per CDR3 protein. The sample holds 190,000 or so distinct CDR3 sequences, approximately 6.8% seen once. Sample: PBMCs from the stem cell graft donor, taken from the stem cell graft. The receptors stem from a human donor who donated a stem cell graft to a child with Wiskott-Aldrich syndrome.

This clonotype came up many times. V usage is TRBV20-1 and J usage is TRBJ2-5, with unresolved D. The germline CDR1 and CDR2 sequences are DFQATT and SNEGSKA (reference sequence). The V and J ends lost 1 base and 5 bases respectively, with 17 bases between them. This CDR3 is 15 amino acids long. The CDR3 reads CSARVSSSAGETQYF. For the CDR3, the DNA is TGCAGTGCTAGAGTCTCCTCCTCAGCCGGTGAGACCCAGTACTTC.

This clonotype was counted many times. The rearrangement links TRBV5-1 to TRBJ2-7, with TRBD1 matching 12 bases. The J segment lost 7 bases and the V segment lost 2 bases, leaving 7 bases of the junction unmatched. The CDR3 is 15 residues long. Germline V gene lookup returns CDR1 SGHRS and CDR2 YFSETQ. The DNA for the CDR3 is TGCGCCAGCAGCTTTGGGGACAGGGGGCCGAGTGAGCAGTACTTC. Its translation: CASSFGDRGPSEQYF.

This clonotype showed up many times. CDR3 sequence (DNA): TGCAGTGCTAGAGTCCGGACTAGCGGGAACTACGAGCAGTACTTC. Translated, it gives CSARVRTSGNYEQYF. The genes are TRBV20-1 and TRBJ2-7; the match to TRBD2 covers 12 bases. This CDR3 contains 15 residues. V lost 1 base to trimming and J lost 3 bases; unmatched junction nucleotides: 4. Germline CDR1 reads DFQATT; CDR2 reads SNEGSKA (reference sequence).

The V gene is TRBV7-2, the J gene TRBJ1-2; 9 bases fit TRBD1. V lost 5 bases, J lost 3 bases, and 13 bases stayed unmatched. In germline, CDR1 is SGHTA, CDR2 FQGNSA. CDR3 size: 17 residues. CDR3 sequence: CASSGTKTGGAYYGYTF. The CDR3 region has the DNA TGTGCCAGCAGCGGTACGAAAACAGGGGGCGCGTACTATGGCTACACCTTC.

This clonotype has a count of ten or more. V usage is TRBV15 and J usage is TRBJ2-1; 13 nucleotides match TRBD2. In germline, CDR1 is LNHNV, CDR2 YYDKDF (reference sequence). CDR3 length: 15 amino acids. V shed 4 bases, J shed 6 bases, and the junction held 3 bases outside the gene matches. The CDR3: CATSTGLAGFNEQFF. The CDR3 DNA follows: TGTGCCACCAGCACGGGACTAGCGGGGTTCAATGAGCAGTTCTTC.

This clonotype turned up a few times. Germline is not matched at one junction end, which may reflect a read error. V and J are TRBV20-1 and TRBJ2-3; TRBD2 agrees at 10 bases. CDR3 size: 19 residues. The germline CDR1 and CDR2 sequences are DFQATT and SNEGSKA (reference sequence). The CDR3 loop is CCARDLVAGGDYFTDTQYF. CDR3 in DNA: TGCTGTGCTAGAGATCTTGTAGCGGGGGGCGACTATTTCACAGATACGCAGTATTTT.

The rearrangement joins TRBV20-1 to TRBJ2-1, with a tentative D call TRBD2 (5 bases). Trimming removed 8 bases at V and 5 bases at J, with 16 bases between. Per germline, CDR1 DFQATT and CDR2 SNEGSKA (reference sequence). The length of the CDR3 is 13 residues. CDR3 amino acids: CSSAQEVNNEQFF. DNA of the CDR3: TGCAGTTCCGCCCAGGAGGTTAACAATGAGCAGTTCTTC.

The chain links TRBV19 to TRBJ2-7; D gene ambiguous. The CDR3 has 14 residues. Germline loops: CDR1 LNHDA, CDR2 SQIVND (reference sequence). With 8 bases removed from V and 2 bases from J, the gap between germline ends came to 16 bases. The CDR3 bases are TGTGCCAGTCGAACGACGCGTTTCCCCTACGAGCAGTACTTC. This sequence encodes CASRTTRFPYEQYF.

In its sample, this clonotype was seen many times. The gene calls are TRBV5-1 and TRBJ2-3, with 11 bases aligning to TRBD2. The J segment lost 4 bases and the V segment lost 4 bases, leaving 11 bases of the junction unmatched. Germline V CDR1 and CDR2: SGHRS, YFSETQ. This CDR3 spans 17 amino acids. CDR3 loop: CASSARLAGFLADTQYF. As DNA, the CDR3 is TGCGCCAGCAGCGCACGACTAGCGGGATTTTTGGCAGATACGCAGTATTTT.

This clonotype was detected ten times or more. The gene calls are TRBV29-1 and TRBJ2-2; 10 nucleotides match TRBD2. This CDR3 has 14 residues. J was trimmed by 6 bases and V by 4 bases; bases with no gene match: 5. CDR1 and CDR2 from the germline V gene are SQVTM and ANQGSEA. CDR3 region: CSVGERGGPGELFF. In nucleotides, the CDR3 is TGCAGCGTTGGGGAGCGGGGGGGCCCCGGGGAGCTGTTTTTT.

This clonotype was found many times. The chain recombines TRBV4-2 with TRBJ2-2; no clear D gene. Germline CDR1 reads LGHNA; CDR2 reads YNFKEQ. V was trimmed by 0 bases and J by 6 bases, leaving 11 bases between them. The CDR3 covers 15 residues. CDR3 sequence: CASSQEGLDAGELFF. For the CDR3, the DNA is TGTGCCAGCAGCCAAGAGGGCCTTGACGCCGGGGAGCTGTTTTTT.

This clonotype appeared many times. V gene TRBV10-2 combines with J gene TRBJ2-3; D is unresolved. This CDR3 is 15 amino acids long. Germline assignment: CDR1 WSHSY and CDR2 SAAADI. V lost 2 bases and J lost 4, with 13 bases in between. DNA for the CDR3: TGCGCCAGCAGTGAGGGTCCTAGTTCAGCAGATACGCAGTATTTT. It codes for CASSEGPSSADTQYF.

The CDR3 reads CSASDGSSGANVLTF. CDR3 DNA: TGCAGTGCTAGCGACGGAAGCTCTGGGGCCAACGTCCTGACTTTC. This chain uses TRBV20-1 with TRBJ2-6; D uncertain. Per germline, CDR1 DFQATT and CDR2 SNEGSKA (reference sequence). The CDR3 totals 15 residues. V gave up 3 bases and J gave up 0 bases, with 9 bases separating them.

This clonotype was picked up many times. The chain links TRBV12-3 or TRBV12-4 to TRBJ2-7; maybe TRBD2 (5 bases). This CDR3 is 15 amino acids long. V lost 2 bases, J lost 6 bases, and 17 bases lay in between. CDR3 sequence: CASSLIVGPRGEQYF. The CDR3 nucleotides read TGTGCCAGCAGTTTAATAGTCGGGCCACGGGGCGAGCAGTACTTC.

This clonotype was picked up many times. V gene TRBV7-8 combines with J gene TRBJ2-3; TRBD1 aligns across 10 bases. CDR3 length equals 16 residues. V lost 3 bases to trimming and J lost 6 bases; unmatched junction nucleotides: 9. Germline-derived CDR1 and CDR2 are SGHVS and FQNEAQ. The CDR3 spells CASSFGQGGAPDTQYF. The CDR3 nucleotides read TGTGCCAGCAGCTTTGGACAGGGGGGAGCCCCTGATACGCAGTATTTT.

This clonotype was counted at least ten times. This chain's CDR3 is CASSGRIQEQFF. Here the CDR3 DNA reads TGTGCCAGCAGCGGACGAATACAGGAGCAGTTCTTC. This chain joins TRBV21-1 and TRBJ2-1. TRBV21-1 is annotated as a pseudogene. The CDR3 is made up of 12 amino acids.

V and J are TRBV7-8 and TRBJ2-3; D uncertain. Between the trimmed V and J ends, which lost 6 bases and 0 bases, there was a span of 13 bases. Per germline, CDR1 SGHVS and CDR2 FQNEAQ. This CDR3 spans 15 amino acids. In DNA form, the CDR3 reads TGTGCCAGCAGTTCTCTAACTGGGAGCACAGATACGCAGTATTTT. Protein sequence: CASSSLTGSTDTQYF.

The V and J genes are TRBV18 and TRBJ2-2; D not resolved. Germline lookup yields CDR1 KGHSH and CDR2 LQKENI. V lost 2 bases, J lost 6 bases, and 4 bases lay in between. The CDR3 has 12 amino acids. In DNA, the CDR3 is TGTGCCAGCTCACCATTCTCCGGGGAGCTGTTTTTT. This sequence encodes CASSPFSGELFF. Full variable domain (outside the CDR3, taken from reference TRBV18 and TRBJ2-2): NAGVMQNPRHLVRRRGQEARLRCSPMKGHSHVYWYRQLPEEGLKFMVYLQKENIIDESGMPKERFSAEFPKEGPSILRIQQVVRGDSAAYFCASSPFSGELFFGEGSRLTVL.

In this sample, this clonotype turned up many times. The chain couples TRBV24-1 to TRBJ2-6; no firm D call. The CDR3 consists of 17 residues. Trimming cost V 2 bases and J 3 bases, with 13 bases left between them. The germline CDR1 and CDR2 sequences are KGHDR and SFDVKD. CDR3 region: CATSDSDRLVGANVLTF. The CDR3 region has the DNA TGTGCCACCAGTGATTCAGATAGGCTTGTTGGGGCCAACGTCCTGACTTTC.

This clonotype appeared many times. The chain combines TRBV20-1 with TRBJ2-7; D ambiguous. There are 12 residues in the CDR3. Germline V CDR1 and CDR2: DFQATT, SNEGSKA (reference sequence). V lost 2 bases and J 1 base, leaving 6 bases between the germline ends. In nucleotides, the CDR3 is TGCAGTGCTAGACAGTCTTCCTACGAGCAGTACTTC. It translates to CSARQSSYEQYF.